This TCR beta chain stems from a study of blood T cells in healthy people across ages (dated by TCRdb to 2014 to 2015). In the study overall: Template switching captured roughly one uniquely barcoded TCR beta cDNA molecule per two T cells in model experiments. To track age-related changes in TCR beta repertoire diversity, the study relied on deep sequencing normalized with unique cDNA molecular identifiers. Donors were grouped into four age groups: young (average about 15 years), middle-aged (roughly 38), aged (about 59) and long-lived (approximately 81). To avoid experimental bias, donors of different ages were distributed randomly across sequencing lanes. Using the same blood draw, the study looked at two additional independent replicas of 1 million unique cDNA reads for two donors, one aged 18 to 30 and the other aged 80 or older. What the research found in general, with its limitations: Estimates of total diversity from one million sequenced T cells were regarded as lower bounds and underestimates. Observed TCR beta diversity per million T cells fell roughly linearly with age, and a significant reduction was already apparent by age about 43. Because the CMV infection status of the donors was unknown, age-related changes in expanded clonotypes may potentially have been confounded. Because profiling used bulk unsorted PBMCs, naive and antigen-experienced compartments could not be compared conclusively. Compared with the aged group, more naive CD4+ T cells, fewer expanded clones and increased TCR diversity were shown by the long-lived group, suggesting age selection. A strong correlation was found between observed TCR beta diversity and the percentage of naive T cells measured by flow cytometry.

The library was made by 5' RACE. TCRdb lists the instrument as Illumina HiSeq 2500. A second PCR of 7 to 11 cycles was performed with a sample-barcoded 5' primer and a J-beta primer mix. A template-switch 5' adaptor carrying 12 random nucleotides introduced a unique molecular identifier onto each TCR beta cDNA molecule. Each sample yielded at least 3 million CDR3-containing paired-end reads. All of the RNA was converted into first-strand cDNA using the Mint cDNA synthesis kit, with a TRBC-specific oligonucleotide serving as the primer. After uracil-DNA glycosylase treatment, a first 18-cycle PCR used universal primers M1SS and BC2_uni_R on all cDNA. Regarding the original processing steps: Normalization of each sample was performed by random selection of 1 million high-quality reads, each carrying a distinct molecular identifier. Instead of being binned into consensus sequences, reads that shared molecular identifiers were thrown out. CDR3 identification, clonotype clustering and error correction used MiTCR with a Q25 quality threshold and the strictest error-elimination algorithm. A nonparametric unseen species model with Euler transformation was used to estimate a lower bound on total TCR beta diversity. The raw public reads went through TCRdb reprocessing: fastp at Q25, MiXCR clone calling, in-frame beta chains kept. Every entry covers one CDR3 protein and lists the most common genes and DNA from its rows. TCRdb, rather than the study authors, made the V and J calls. The sample includes some 700,000 distinct CDR3 sequences, with roughly 43% observed a single time. More than 20% of the sample is held by the ten biggest clonotypes.

About this clonotype: This receptor's antigen is unknown. Base-call qualities are not available, and no considerably larger clone is one nucleotide away.

The 39 donors, aged roughly 6 to 95 years, were systemically healthy Caucasian individuals from Russia. Each donor gave approximately 10 milliliters of peripheral blood, collected into EDTA-treated Vacutainer tubes. Ficoll-Paque density-gradient centrifugation was used to isolate PBMCs, with at least 7 million per sample. Total RNA, at least 6 micrograms per sample, was extracted from PBMCs with Trizol reagent. Naive CD45RAhigh/CD27high T cell percentages were measured by flow cytometry on a PBMC aliquot from every donor. According to the germline V gene (reference sequence), CDR1 reads DFQATT and CDR2 reads SNEGSKA. Counted from cysteine to phenylalanine, this CDR3 has 15 amino acids. The retained sequence is limited to the CDR3, 45 bases, with the frame set at the first base.

This sequence was found in a woman in her sixties in good health. Specimen: blood. The rearranged chain carries TRBV20-1 and TRBJ2-1; TRBD1 is a weak D gene call, 6 bases matching. The last part of the DNA fits TRBJ2-7 better; the J call may be wrong. The nucleotide sequence reads TGCAGTGCTAGGCAACGGGACAAGACCTACAATGAGCAGTACTTC. Its protein is CSARQRDKTYNEQYF.